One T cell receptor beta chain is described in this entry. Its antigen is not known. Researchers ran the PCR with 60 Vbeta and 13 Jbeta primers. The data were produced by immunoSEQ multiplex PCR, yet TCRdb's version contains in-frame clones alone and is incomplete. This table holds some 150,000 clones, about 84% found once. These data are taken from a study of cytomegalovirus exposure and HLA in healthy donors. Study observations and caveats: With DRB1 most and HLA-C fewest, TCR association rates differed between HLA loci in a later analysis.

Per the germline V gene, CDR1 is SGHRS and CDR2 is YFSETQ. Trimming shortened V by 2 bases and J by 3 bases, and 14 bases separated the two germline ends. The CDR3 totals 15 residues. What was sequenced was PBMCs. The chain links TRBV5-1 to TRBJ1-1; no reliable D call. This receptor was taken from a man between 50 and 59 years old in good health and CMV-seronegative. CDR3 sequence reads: CASSLTLRDDTEAFF. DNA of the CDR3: TGCGCCAGCAGCTTAACACTCCGGGATGACACTGAAGCTTTCTTT. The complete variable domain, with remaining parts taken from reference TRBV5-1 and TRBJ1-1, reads KAGVTQTPRYLIKTRGQQVTLSCSPISGHRSVSWYQQTPGQGLQFLFEYFSETQRNKGNFPGRFSGRQFSNSRSEMNVSTLELGDSALYLCASSLTLRDDTEAFFGQGTRLTVV.